Presented here are 6 T cell receptor beta chains from one specimen sequenced in a study of beta chain features in type 1 diabetes. General study points: Moderately but significantly shorter TCRB CDR3s were found in Type 1 diabetes patients in all four CD4+ subsets.

Their cognate antigens are unknown. Expressed TCRB transcripts were sequenced because the entire RNA isolate underwent reverse transcription. Sequenced by immunoSEQ multiplex PCR; TCRdb stores in-frame clones only, minus some. The sample records 600,000 to 700,000 clones, over 10% being singletons. Input material: naive CD4+ T cells from blood. All receptors come from a man aged 30 to 45 with type 1 diabetes.

This clone was observed a handful of times. The genes are TRBV11-2 and TRBJ2-3; tentative D call: TRBD2 (5 bases). V was pared by 5 bases and J by 1 base, with 7 bases between. The CDR3 spans 13 residues. Looked up from germline, CDR1 is SGHAT and CDR2 is FQNNGV. CDR3 region: CASSRAGTDTQYF. For the CDR3, the DNA is TGTGCCAGCAGCCGAGCGGGCACAGATACGCAGTATTTT.

The rearrangement links TRBV9 to TRBJ2-2, with no clear D. Looked up from germline, CDR1 is SGDLS and CDR2 is YYNGEE. V lost 4 bases, J lost 5 bases, and 15 bases lay in between. The CDR3 is 15 amino acids. CDR3 nucleotides: TGTGCCAGCAGCTCTCGGAGTAGTTGGACCGGGGAGCTGTTTTTT. It is translated as CASSSRSSWTGELFF. The full variable domain, its missing parts supplied by reference TRBV9 and TRBJ2-2, is DSGVTQTPKHLITATGQRVTLRCSPRSGDLSVYWYQQSLDQGLQFLIQYYNGEERAKGNILERFSAQQFPDLHSELNLSSLELGDSALYFCASSSRSSWTGELFFGEGSRLTVL.

This chain connects TRBV5-4 to TRBJ2-4; 9 bases fit TRBD2. The CDR3 is 16 amino acids. V lost 1 base and J lost 5; bases outside the gene matches: 7. Germline values: CDR1 SGHNT, CDR2 YYREEE (reference sequence). In DNA, the CDR3 is TGTGCCAGCAGCTTGTGGCTAGCGGGAAGAGAAAACATTCAGTACTTC. It specifies CASSLWLAGRENIQYF.

This clone showed up just a few times. The chain is built from TRBV7-2 and TRBJ2-5, with a weak D call TRBD2 (5 bases). V was clipped by 0 bases and J by 7 bases, with 15 bases between them. From germline, CDR1 is SGHTA and CDR2 FQGNSA. This CDR3 has 15 amino acids. CDR3 protein: CASSLASGGSGTQYF. The DNA of the CDR3 is TGTGCCAGCAGCTTAGCGTCAGGAGGTTCGGGGACCCAGTACTTC.

The chain couples TRBV11-2 to TRBJ1-1; no clear D. CDR1 is SGHAT and CDR2 is FQNNGV in the germline V gene. This CDR3 region has 14 residues. The ends were cut back, 5 bases at V and 7 bases at J, with 17 bases in the middle. CDR3 nucleotide sequence: TGTGCCAGCAGCCCAGACACCGGGAGCGATGAAGCTTTCTTT. It codes for CASSPDTGSDEAFF.

This clone appeared a few times. CDR3 protein: CASGSPRGINTDTQYF. The CDR3 coding sequence is TGTGCTAGTGGTTCCCCCCGGGGGATCAACACCGATACGCAGTATTTT. The chain joins TRBV12-5 to TRBJ2-3; possible D gene TRBD2, 6 bases. From germline, CDR1 is LGHNT and CDR2 FRNRAP. The V end was cut by 4 bases, the J end by 6 bases, with 20 bases between. This CDR3 has 16 amino acids. Filled out from reference TRBV12-5 and TRBJ2-3, the complete variable domain reads DARVTQTPRHKVTEMGQEVTMRCQPILGHNTVFWYRQTMMQGLELLAYFRNRAPLDDSGMPKDRFSAEMPDATLATLKIQPSEPRDSAVYFCASGSPRGINTDTQYFGPGTRLTVL.